The 7 T cell receptor beta chains below all came from one sample that was sequenced in a study of cytomegalovirus exposure and HLA in healthy donors. Primers for the PCR totalled 60 Vbeta and 13 Jbeta. Sequencing was performed with immunoSEQ multiplex PCR; in TCRdb, only in-frame clones are kept and a portion is missing. The repertoire holds 170,000 or so clones, with 75% to 90% as singletons. Source material: PBMCs. The receptors come from a man younger than 45 in good health and CMV-seropositive.

V usage is TRBV5-4 and J usage is TRBJ2-5; D gene unclear. CDR3 length: 13 amino acids. CDR1 SGHNT and CDR2 YYREEE come from the germline V gene (reference sequence). The germline V and J ends were trimmed by 2 bases and 2 bases, with 7 bases remaining between them. CDR3 sequence: CASSFTSQETQYF. The CDR3 DNA sequence: TGTGCCAGCAGCTTTACAAGTCAAGAGACCCAGTACTTC. The full variable domain, in which reference TRBV5-4 and TRBJ2-5 provide the parts outside the CDR3, is ETGVTQSPTHLIKTRGQQVTLRCSSQSGHNTVSWYQQALGQGPQFIFQYYREEENGRGNFPPRFSGLQFPNYSSELNVNALELDDSALYLCASSFTSQETQYFGPGTRLLVL.

This chain links TRBV9 with TRBJ2-1, with 9 bases that match TRBD2. The CDR3 loop spans 15 amino acids. After removal of 0 bases from V and 7 bases from J, the junction contained 5 bases not matched to a gene. Germline V gives CDR1 SGDLS, CDR2 YYNGEE. The CDR3 is CASSVGRGGPNEQFF. CDR3 bases: TGTGCCAGCAGCGTAGGGCGGGGGGGCCCTAATGAGCAGTTCTTC.

The CDR3 protein is CATSKYGQGLRWAFF. The CDR3 coding sequence is TGTGCCACCAGCAAATACGGACAGGGCTTGCGTTGGGCTTTCTTT. The V gene is TRBV15, the J gene TRBJ1-1; 8 nucleotides agree with TRBD1. The germline CDR1 and CDR2 sequences are LNHNV and YYDKDF (reference sequence). The V gene end was trimmed by 4 bases and the J gene end by 11 bases; junction bases not matched to a gene: 15. The CDR3 contains 15 residues.

The chain carries TRBV11-3 and TRBJ1-1; 7 positions agree with TRBD1. J was trimmed by 0 bases and V by 6 bases; bases with no gene match: 7. CDR1 and CDR2 (germline): SGHNT, YENEEA. The CDR3 runs to 15 residues. The CDR3 DNA sequence: TGTGCCAGCAGTGCAAACAGGGGATTGAACACTGAAGCTTTCTTT. Translating it yields CASSANRGLNTEAFF.

J is TRBJ1-5 and V is TRBV10-2; D possibly corresponds to TRBD1 (6 bases). V lost 8 bases and J 4 bases, leaving 12 bases between the germline ends. The CDR3 runs to 13 residues. CDR1 and CDR2 from the germline V gene are WSHSY and SAAADI. The CDR3 DNA sequence: TGCGCCAGCTCCTCTAGGGGGAATCAGCCCCAGCATTTT. This codes for CASSSRGNQPQHF.

The chain recombines TRBV11-3 with TRBJ2-3, with 7 bases matching TRBD2. The CDR3 runs to 13 residues. V lost 1 base and J lost 8; bases outside the gene matches: 3. Germline CDR1 is SGHNT and CDR2 is YENEEA. CDR3 amino acids: CASSLGLAATQYF. The CDR3 coding sequence is TGTGCCAGCAGCTTAGGCCTAGCGGCTACGCAGTATTTT.

This chain joins TRBV9 and TRBJ1-5, with TRBD1 identical over 10 bases. The trim removed 7 bases at V and 7 bases at J, leaving 14 bases unmatched. Germline assignment: CDR1 SGDLS and CDR2 YYNGEE. The CDR3 is made up of 16 amino acids. The CDR3 DNA is TGTGCCAGCGCGGCGAGAGACAGGGGGCTTTTCCAGCCCCAGCATTTT. This sequence encodes CASAARDRGLFQPQHF. The full variable domain, completed using reference TRBV9 and TRBJ1-5, is DSGVTQTPKHLITATGQRVTLRCSPRSGDLSVYWYQQSLDQGLQFLIQYYNGEERAKGNILERFSAQQFPDLHSELNLSSLELGDSALYFCASAARDRGLFQPQHFGDGTRLSIL.